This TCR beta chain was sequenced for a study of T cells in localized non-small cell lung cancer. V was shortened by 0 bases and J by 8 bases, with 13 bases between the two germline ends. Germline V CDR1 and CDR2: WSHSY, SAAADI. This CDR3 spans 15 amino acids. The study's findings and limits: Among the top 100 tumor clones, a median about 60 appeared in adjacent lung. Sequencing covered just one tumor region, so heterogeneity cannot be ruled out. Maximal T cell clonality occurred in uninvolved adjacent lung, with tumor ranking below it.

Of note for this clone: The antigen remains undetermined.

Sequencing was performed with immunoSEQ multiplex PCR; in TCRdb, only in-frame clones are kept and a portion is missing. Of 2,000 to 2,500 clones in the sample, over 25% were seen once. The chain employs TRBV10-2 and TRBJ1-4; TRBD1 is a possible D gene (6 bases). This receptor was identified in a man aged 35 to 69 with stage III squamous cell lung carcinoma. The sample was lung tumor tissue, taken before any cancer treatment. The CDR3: CASSESRGVGEKLFF. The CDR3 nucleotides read TGCGCCAGCAGTGAGTCAAGGGGGGTTGGGGAAAAACTGTTTTTT.